The rows below give T cell receptor beta chains drawn from one sample of a study of T cell repertoires in aging, cancer and after chemotherapy. MiXCR, run by TCRdb on the multiplex PCR reads, gives a single entry per CDR3 protein. This repertoire shows approximately 6,100 distinct CDR3 sequences, about two fifths found once; its top ten account for over 45%. The specimen was blood. These receptors were collected from a human donor in good health. The CDR3 runs from the conserved cysteine through the conserved F or W. A D gene is named only where the DNA matches it firmly. Clone size is shown for a subset of rows, as once, few, many or a class of expanded clone.

V gene: TRBV24-1
J gene: TRBJ2-1
clone size: .
D gene: TRBD2
CDR3 DNA: TGTGCCACCAGACAGCACGGGGGGGATGAGCAGTTCTTC
CDR3 protein: CATRQHGGDEQFF

V gene: TRBV7-6
J gene: TRBJ1-2
clone size: .
D gene: TRBD1
CDR3 DNA: TGTGCCAGCAGCCCGGGACAGGGGGCCCGCTATGGCTACACCTTC
CDR3 protein: CASSPGQGARYGYTF

V gene: TRBV6-5
J gene: TRBJ2-1
clone size: few
D gene: TRBD2
CDR3 DNA: TGTGCCAGCAACGCTGCGGCTAGCGGGGTCCGCTCCTACAATGAGCAGTTCTTC
CDR3 protein: CASNAAASGVRSYNEQFF

V gene: TRBV12-3/TRBV12-4
J gene: TRBJ1-1
clone size: .
D gene: TRBD1
CDR3 DNA: TGTGCCAGCAGACCACAGGGGACCTACACTGAAGCTTTCTTT
CDR3 protein: CASRPQGTYTEAFF

V gene: TRBV5-5
J gene: TRBJ1-4
clone size: .
D gene: .
CDR3 DNA: TGTGCCAGCAGCCTCCGGACGGAGGGAAAACTGTTTTTT
CDR3 protein: CASSLRTEGKLFF

V gene: TRBV19
J gene: TRBJ2-7
clone size: few
D gene: .
CDR3 DNA: TGTGCCAGTAGTATTTACGGGACCAGAGACTACGAGCAGTACTTC
CDR3 protein: CASSIYGTRDYEQYF

V gene: TRBV12-3/TRBV12-4
J gene: TRBJ2-1
clone size: .
D gene: .
CDR3 DNA: TGTGCCAGCGTACTGAGCTCCTACAATGAGCAGTTCTTC
CDR3 protein: CASVLSSYNEQFF

V gene: TRBV6-5
J gene: TRBJ1-6
clone size: .
D gene: .
CDR3 DNA: TGTGCCAGCAGTTACTCGAAGGGGATTGGGCGATCACCCCTCCACTTT
CDR3 protein: CASSYSKGIGRSPLHF

V gene: TRBV19
J gene: TRBJ2-7
clone size: few
D gene: .
CDR3 DNA: TGTGCCAGTAGCACAGGGTGGGAGTCCTACGAGCAGTACTTC
CDR3 protein: CASSTGWESYEQYF

V gene: TRBV7-2
J gene: TRBJ2-7
clone size: .
D gene: TRBD1
CDR3 DNA: TGTGCCAGCAGCTTAGGACAGGGGGCCTACGAGCAGTACTTC
CDR3 protein: CASSLGQGAYEQYF

V gene: TRBV15
J gene: TRBJ1-4
clone size: .
D gene: TRBD1
CDR3 DNA: TGTGCCACCAGCAGAGAATTTATGGAGGGGGCCGCAACTAATGAAAAACTGTTTTTT
CDR3 protein: CATSREFMEGAATNEKLFF

V gene: TRBV28
J gene: TRBJ1-6
clone size: .
D gene: .
CDR3 DNA: TGTGCCAGCAGTTTCCTCAGGGGTTCGGCCTCACCCCTCCACTTT
CDR3 protein: CASSFLRGSASPLHF

V gene: TRBV13
J gene: TRBJ1-2
clone size: few
D gene: TRBD1
CDR3 DNA: TGTGCCAGCAGCTTAGGGACAGGGAACTATGGCTACACCTTC
CDR3 protein: CASSLGTGNYGYTF

V gene: TRBV12-3/TRBV12-4
J gene: TRBJ2-2
clone size: .
D gene: TRBD2
CDR3 DNA: TGTGCCAGCAAAAAGGGACTAGCAGGTACCGGGGAGCTGTTTTTT
CDR3 protein: CASKKGLAGTGELFF

V gene: TRBV18
J gene: TRBJ2-2
clone size: .
D gene: TRBD1
CDR3 DNA: TGTGCCAGCTCACCTCCTACAGGGGGCAACACCGGGGAGCTGTTTTTT
CDR3 protein: CASSPPTGGNTGELFF

V gene: TRBV14
J gene: TRBJ2-2
clone size: few
D gene: .
CDR3 DNA: TGTGCCAGCAGCCTATCGATCGCGAACACCGGGGAGCTGTTTTTT
CDR3 protein: CASSLSIANTGELFF